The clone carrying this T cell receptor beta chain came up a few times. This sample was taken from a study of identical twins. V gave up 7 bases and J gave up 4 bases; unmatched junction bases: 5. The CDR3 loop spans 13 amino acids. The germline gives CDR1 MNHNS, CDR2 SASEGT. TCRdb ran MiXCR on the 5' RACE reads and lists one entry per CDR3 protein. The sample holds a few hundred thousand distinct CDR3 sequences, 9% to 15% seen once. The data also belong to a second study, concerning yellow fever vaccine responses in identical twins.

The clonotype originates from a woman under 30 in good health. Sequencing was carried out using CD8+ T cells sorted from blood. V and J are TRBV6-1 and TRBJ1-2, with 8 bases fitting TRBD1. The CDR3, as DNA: TGTGCCAGCACCCAGGGGGCCAGCTATGGCTACACCTTC. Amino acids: CASTQGASYGYTF.